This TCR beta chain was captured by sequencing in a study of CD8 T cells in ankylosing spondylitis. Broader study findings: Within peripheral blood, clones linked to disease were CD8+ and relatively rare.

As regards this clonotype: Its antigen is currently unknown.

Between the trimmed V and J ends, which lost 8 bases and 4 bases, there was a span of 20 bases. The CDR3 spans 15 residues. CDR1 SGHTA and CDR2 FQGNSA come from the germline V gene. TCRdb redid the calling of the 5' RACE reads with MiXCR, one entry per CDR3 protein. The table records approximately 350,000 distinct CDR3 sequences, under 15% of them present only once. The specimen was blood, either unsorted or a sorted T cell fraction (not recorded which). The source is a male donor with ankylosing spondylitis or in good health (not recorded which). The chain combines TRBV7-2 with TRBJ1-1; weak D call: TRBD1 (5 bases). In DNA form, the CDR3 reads TGTGCCAGCTTCATTAGGGACCGGTGGGGCACTGAAGCTTTCTTT. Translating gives CASFIRDRWGTEAFF.